Listed below are T cell receptor beta chains from one sample, sequenced in a study of monozygotic twins with inflammatory bowel disease. TCRdb re-called the 5' RACE reads; every CDR3 protein appears as one record, without DNA. This repertoire includes 210,000 or so distinct CDR3 sequences. The sample comprised blood. The receptors stem from a human donor with ulcerative colitis or Crohn's disease, or a healthy co-twin of an affected twin (not recorded which). CDR3s include the opening cysteine and the closing phenylalanine or tryptophan. The order of the fields is J gene, V gene, CDR3 protein.

J: TRBJ1-3; V: TRBV5-1; CDR3: CASSFSGITSGNTIYF
J: TRBJ2-3; V: TRBV4-3; CDR3: CASSPMGGDTQYF
J: TRBJ1-1; V: TRBV5-1; CDR3: CASSSEDRGIAEAFF
J: TRBJ1-4; V: TRBV5-6; CDR3: CASSSIRVATNEKLFF
J: TRBJ2-3; V: TRBV7-3; CDR3: CASSLTLGLAGTDTQYF
J: TRBJ1-2; V: TRBV6-1; CDR3: CASHGGGANNGYTF
J: TRBJ2-2; V: TRBV27; CDR3: CASSSLLGNTGELFF
J: TRBJ2-7; V: TRBV12-3/TRBV12-4; CDR3: CASSPAASGRHEQYF
J: TRBJ1-6; V: TRBV2; CDR3: CATKGGWNSPLHF
J: TRBJ2-7; V: TRBV20-1; CDR3: CSARERAASYEQYF
J: TRBJ2-3; V: TRBV30; CDR3: CAWSRLAGVGDTQYF
J: TRBJ1-2; V: TRBV19; CDR3: CASSIAGNYGYTF
J: TRBJ1-1; V: TRBV6-2/TRBV6-3; CDR3: CASSDDGGWTEAFF
J: TRBJ1-6; V: TRBV7-8; CDR3: CASSLDGQTNSPLHF
J: TRBJ2-3; V: TRBV2; CDR3: CASRPTASTDTQYF
J: TRBJ2-3; V: TRBV7-9; CDR3: CASRSSGTDTQYF
J: TRBJ1-1; V: TRBV5-6; CDR3: CASSFSRPSAEAFF
J: TRBJ2-3; V: TRBV30; CDR3: CAWRLGRLLAGGPPDTQYF
J: TRBJ1-5; V: TRBV7-2; CDR3: CASSLEINQPQHF
J: TRBJ1-4; V: TRBV5-1; CDR3: CASSLRGRESATNEKLFF
J: TRBJ1-1; V: TRBV29-1; CDR3: CSAEGQGAEAFF
J: TRBJ2-1; V: TRBV10-3; CDR3: CAISGQSTYNEQFF
J: TRBJ1-4; V: TRBV7-6; CDR3: CASSLLGRTTNEKLFF
J: TRBJ2-3; V: TRBV18; CDR3: CASSPRGSGSRTDTQYF
J: TRBJ1-1; V: TRBV6-5; CDR3: CASSYFQGASITEAFF
J: TRBJ2-4; V: TRBV4-3; CDR3: CASSQEGQGKNIQYF
J: TRBJ1-2; V: TRBV5-1; CDR3: CASSLEGRDTYGYTF
J: TRBJ1-6; V: TRBV4-1; CDR3: CASSQSPGGAYSPLHF
J: TRBJ1-3; V: TRBV12-3/TRBV12-4; CDR3: CASMVINTIYF
J: TRBJ1-2; V: TRBV7-9; CDR3: CASSRSGPGYTF
J: TRBJ1-6; V: TRBV5-1; CDR3: CASSPDGGGNSPLHF
J: TRBJ2-3; V: TRBV28; CDR3: CASSLEDFPRNTQYF
J: TRBJ1-3; V: TRBV29-1; CDR3: CSVGTGVTGNTIYF
J: TRBJ2-1; V: TRBV6-1; CDR3: CASSQAGTSGFNEQFF
J: TRBJ2-2; V: TRBV9; CDR3: CASSVGTNTGELFF
J: TRBJ2-7; V: TRBV5-1; CDR3: CASSPPRADYEQYF
J: TRBJ2-7; V: TRBV20-1; CDR3: CSARPGAGSYEQYF
J: TRBJ2-3; V: TRBV6-5; CDR3: CASSYSVTDTQYF
J: TRBJ1-6; V: TRBV5-1; CDR3: CASRMDTTNSPLHF
J: TRBJ1-1; V: TRBV5-4; CDR3: CASSSRGPNTEAFF
J: TRBJ2-1; V: TRBV6-2/TRBV6-3; CDR3: CASSSLAGDPYNEQFF
J: TRBJ1-1; V: TRBV9; CDR3: CASSVIGTGWGTEAFF
J: TRBJ1-4; V: TRBV7-2; CDR3: CASSPQGAGEKLFF
J: TRBJ2-1; V: TRBV7-2; CDR3: CASSLGPAGGFNEQFF
J: TRBJ2-3; V: TRBV29-1; CDR3: CSVRQGQSKDTQYF
J: TRBJ2-7; V: TRBV20-1; CDR3: CSARDRLSSYEQYF
J: TRBJ2-5; V: TRBV27; CDR3: CASSFLAGGPYQETQYF
J: TRBJ2-1; V: TRBV7-8; CDR3: CASSLIAGGPRGGYEQFF
J: TRBJ1-3; V: TRBV3-1; CDR3: CASSQDWATIYF
J: TRBJ2-1; V: TRBV7-2; CDR3: CASSLAHRLAGGNEQFF
J: TRBJ2-3; V: TRBV5-8; CDR3: CASSRGTLRGGDTQYF
J: TRBJ2-3; V: TRBV10-3; CDR3: CAISARGQITDTQYF
J: TRBJ2-3; V: TRBV29-1; CDR3: CSVEEEATRSDTQYF
J: TRBJ2-5; V: TRBV29-1; CDR3: CSVAGQGGKTQYF
J: TRBJ2-7; V: TRBV24-1; CDR3: CATSDCDRGSCEQYF
J: TRBJ2-4; V: TRBV5-4; CDR3: CASSLDGTSRGKAKNIQYF
J: TRBJ2-7; V: TRBV5-1; CDR3: CASSLFSGFEQYF
J: TRBJ2-5; V: TRBV7-2; CDR3: CASSSGIQETQYF
J: TRBJ2-1; V: TRBV5-1; CDR3: CASGDTVYNEQFF
J: TRBJ1-1; V: TRBV14; CDR3: CASSGRRGESTEAFF